This T cell receptor (beta chain) is from a study of cytomegalovirus exposure and HLA in healthy donors (dated by TCRdb to 2016 to 2017). About the investigation overall: According to an earlier analysis of a few hundred of the donors, about 170 million T cells yielded 117 million unique TCR beta sequences and less than 300 Gb of sequence data. An early release that covered fewer than 750 HLA-typed donors contained around 300 gigabases of sequencing data and 85 million to 100 million unique TCR sequences. Of the approximately 400 genotyped donors, less than 90% were placed in the genetic ancestry cluster associated with self-reported Caucasian donors. The study aimed to test whether signatures of past pathogen exposure could be identified by cataloging public T cell receptors. The T cell repertoires of around 730 subjects were profiled by immunosequencing and related to cytomegalovirus serostatus. Besides the first cohort of 550 to 750 subjects, a separate validation cohort made up of over 100 different subjects was used. High-throughput TCR immunosequencing, statistical association of individual TCRs with disease status, and machine learning were combined to predict cytomegalovirus infection status. A later analysis re-examined previously published TCR beta repertoires from more than 650 donors and added high-resolution HLA genotyping to investigate patterns of TCR occurrence. Rather than drawing on any new phenotypic data, the later analysis identified candidate immune exposures from TCR beta sequences and the way those sequences occurred across donors. An earlier analysis of roughly 600 of the donors used high-throughput TCR beta sequencing to judge whether each TCR beta V gene segment behaved as functional or pseudogenic. Donor age, sex, ethnicity and CMV serostatus were compiled alongside the repertoire data. Genome-wide SNP genotypes for about 55% of the roughly 670 donors were used in a later genetic analysis, which treated that subset as a discovery cohort. All discovery cohort repertoires had been generated using a single sequencing platform. HLA typing included class I and class II loci at four-digit resolution. Typing coverage differed by locus: A, B, C, DRB1 and DQB1 were typed in roughly 629-640 donors, DQA1 in about 510, DPA1 in over 600, and DPB1 in 472. A handful of DR-DQ haplotypes were handled as single units for association and clustering because linkage in the cohort was strong. Among 398 genotyped donors of the cohort, an average of around 250,000 unique TCR beta nucleotide sequences was sequenced per donor, of which about 20% were non-productive.

The CDR3 measures 14 amino acids from cysteine to phenylalanine. The retained sequence is limited to the CDR3, 42 bases, with the frame set at the first base. V is cut back by 6 bases and J by 4 bases, with 6 bases in the junction unmatched. CDR1 and CDR2 are read off the germline V gene as SGHRS and YFSETQ. Results and caveats for the whole study, not just this receptor: Because counts were too low, roughly 18 rarely observed V segments, including chromosome 9 orphons, were left out of the earlier analysis of some 600 of the donors. Because the 87-base-pair reads could not distinguish some IMGT-functional V segments, including TRBV6-2 and TRBV6-3, those segments were excluded. According to the authors, the approach could potentially be generalized to other disease states and immunological phenotypes. In vitro tests confirmed that a few of the cytomegalovirus-associated TCR beta chains recognize cytomegalovirus antigens. Specific HLA alleles were associated with about 17,000 TCR beta sequences at a false discovery rate of 0.05 in a later analysis. Sequencing depth was assumed to be roughly uniform across donors in the presence/absence analyses, though that assumption may not hold. In a later analysis, HLA-associated TCR beta chains were found to be more clonally expanded and to have lower generation probabilities than equally common non-associated chains. An earlier analysis of approximately 590 of the donors showed that most TCR beta V segments appeared in productive rearrangements either about 87% or about 30% of the time, which broadly matched IMGT annotations. The cohort was sequenced for TCR beta chains only, and without alpha or paired-chain data the features that could be detected were limited. A further reported finding was that TCR beta sequences accurately predicted the HLA-A and HLA-B alleles for most subjects in the first cohort. A later analysis found that most CMV-associated TCR beta chains appeared HLA-restricted, with HLA associations seemingly driven largely by CMV exposure. An association between a missense DCLRE1C variant and V-gene and J-gene trimming of TCR beta chains was found in a later genetic analysis and replicated in an independent cohort. A cluster of highly shared sequence variants was judged likely to be a technical artifact of the sequencing pipeline. According to a later analysis, TCR association rates differed among HLA loci, with DRB1 alleles showing the most associated TCRs and HLA-C alleles showing the fewest. According to a later analysis, parvovirus B19, influenza, CMV and Epstein-Barr virus appeared linked to several top co-occurrence clusters. Because HLA typing was unavailable for some donors at each locus, only the typed subset was used in association tests. A total of 150 to 200 TCR beta chains were listed by the study as associated with cytomegalovirus. Correlated functional status among segregating V segments might reflect linkage disequilibrium, but an unknown experimental factor could not be ruled out. In a later genetic analysis, fewer N-insertions in productive TCRs were reported among donors in an Asian-associated ancestry cluster than the roughly 670-donor mean. Assigning TCR associations to individual alleles was difficult when HLA alleles, especially DR and DQ, strongly co-occurred. CMV serostatus was the only immune exposure information available for the cohort. Cytomegalovirus status was reported to be diagnosed by the classifier with high specificity and sensitivity in both the original and validation cohorts. Most TCR sequences were seen in very few donors, while some public TCRs were found in many individuals.

Libraries were constructed by the immunoSEQ multiplex PCR assay. For the multiplex PCR, a mixture combining 60 forward primers for TCR Vbeta segments and 13 reverse primers for TCR Jbeta segments was used. The CDR3 region of rearranged TCR beta genes was amplified from genomic DNA by a multiplex PCR assay. The Illumina HiSeq System was used to sequence the amplified TCR beta libraries as 87-base-pair reads. In the source study's methods: Across the 670 or so repertoires, a later analysis counted tens of millions of unique TCR beta chains, approximately 12 million of which were shared by at least two donors. Raw reads were error-corrected and collapsed into unique sequences by a nearest-neighbor algorithm in which closely related sequences were merged to remove PCR and sequencing errors. To assign V, D and J gene segments, CDR3 sequences were aligned to IMGT reference sequences. Each retained sequence needed at least a six-nucleotide match to both a V gene segment and a J gene segment. A rearrangement counted as productive if the CDR3 had no stop codons and remained in frame with V and J, and every other rearrangement counted as non-productive. CDR3 was defined by IMGT convention, running from the second conserved V-encoded cysteine to the conserved J-encoded phenylalanine. Sequences without an unambiguous match to a single V gene segment were excluded from the earlier analysis of 450 to 650 of the donors. In an earlier analysis of approximately 610 of the donors, V segments were called functional above 56.7% productive rearrangements and were called segregating when the between-donor standard deviation exceeded 5%. A statistical classification framework was built to diagnose cytomegalovirus status from the catalog of TCR beta chain sequences. A later analysis assigned V and J genes by comparing TCR nucleotide sequences with IMGT/GENE-DB human TR gene sequences. A later analysis assigned CDR3 sequences and most-parsimonious VDJ recombination scenarios with the TCRdist pipeline. A later analysis defined each TCR beta chain by its CDR3 amino acid sequence plus V-gene family, and excluded reads lacking a unique V-gene family. As a way to deal with suspected cross-contamination and a sequencing artifact, a later analysis dropped hundreds of nucleotide sequences that were highly shared and had low generation probability. A later analysis calculated a clonal expansion index for each public chain from normalized within-repertoire ranks of inferred template counts. In a later analysis, generation probabilities were computed using a VDJ recombination model fitted to out-of-frame rearrangements, and the results were checked against IGoR. In a later analysis, TCR-TCR, TCR-HLA and TCR-CMV co-occurrence was scored with hypergeometric tests, and a repertoire-size bias correction was applied to TCR pairs. False discovery rates were estimated in a later analysis by permuting HLA or CMV assignments 20 times. In a later analysis, co-occurring TCRs were grouped using DBSCAN, with TCRdist sequence similarity added in when clustering inside HLA-allele-positive subsets. For co-occurrence clustering, repertoires with fewer than 30,000 or more than 120,000 public chains were excluded, along with 5 or 6 repertoires with anomalous nucleotide sharing. TCRdb carries this immuneACCESS record with in-frame sequences only. Its versions omit some clonotypes, under half of them owing to an unresolved V gene in the studies checked, with the rest unexplained. The V and J calls and the clone size are those of that table, but D and trimming were determined from the DNA. The sample records about 200,000 clones, approximately 80% of which are singletons. Roughly 3% of the sample is held by the ten biggest clonotypes.

A note on this clone: The antigen it binds to is not known. Within one base of it there is no much larger clone, and no base qualities were kept.

The cohort consisted of 670 or so healthy bone marrow donors. At the time of sampling, all cohort members were nominally healthy, though unrecorded immune exposures were likely present. The donor tested CMV seronegative, placing the donor among the 350 or so seronegative members of the cohort. A peripheral blood sample was provided by each donor, and peripheral blood mononuclear cells were used for TCR beta sequencing. Genomic DNA was extracted from the blood cell samples with the Qiagen DNeasy Blood Extraction Kit. The sample taken for sequencing was PBMCs. This TCR was sampled from a woman in her 30s in good health and CMV-seronegative. The rearranged segments are TRBV5-1 and TRBJ1-2, and 10 junction bases match TRBD1. In nucleotide form, the sequence is TGCGCCAGCACCTGGACAGGGGGAATCTATGGCTACACCTTC. Its protein is CASTWTGGIYGYTF.